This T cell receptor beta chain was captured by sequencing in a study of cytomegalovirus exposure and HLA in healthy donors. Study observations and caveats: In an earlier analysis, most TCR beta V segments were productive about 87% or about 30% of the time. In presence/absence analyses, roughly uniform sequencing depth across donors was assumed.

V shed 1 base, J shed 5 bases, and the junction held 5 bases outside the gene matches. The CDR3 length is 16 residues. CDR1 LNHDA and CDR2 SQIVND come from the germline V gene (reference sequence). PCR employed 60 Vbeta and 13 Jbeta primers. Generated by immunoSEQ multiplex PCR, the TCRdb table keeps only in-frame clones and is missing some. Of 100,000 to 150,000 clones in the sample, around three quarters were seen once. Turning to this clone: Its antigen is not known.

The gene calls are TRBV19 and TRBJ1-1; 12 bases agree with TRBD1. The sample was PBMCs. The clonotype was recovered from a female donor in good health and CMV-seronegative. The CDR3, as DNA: TGTGCCAGTAGTATAGTCCGGGACAGGGGGCGGACTGAAGCTTTCTTT. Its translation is CASSIVRDRGRTEAFF.